The next 23 T cell receptor beta chains were all read from a single sample in a study of T-cell reconstitution after alpha-beta-depleted transplantation in children. A library of TCRbeta sequences, prepared with unique molecular identifiers, was generated. TCRdb re-analysed the PCR reads in MiXCR, keeping a single row per CDR3 protein. The sample consists of about 640,000 distinct CDR3 sequences, roughly 15% of them appearing once. The source material was PBMCs from the stem cell graft donor, sampled from the stem cell graft. These receptor sequences come from a human donor who donated a stem cell graft to a child with acute myeloid leukemia.

V gene TRBV4-3 combines with J gene TRBJ2-7; TRBD1 matches at 7 bases. The germline V gene encodes CDR1 LGHNA and CDR2 YSLEER. The CDR3 is made up of 17 amino acids. V dropped 0 bases and J dropped 5; count of bases not matched to a gene: 13. The CDR3 region has the DNA TGCGCCAGCAGCCAAGATAGGGCGCCGACAGGGACGAACGAGCAGTACTTC. Translating gives CASSQDRAPTGTNEQYF.

This clonotype was seen many times. V usage is TRBV20-1 and J usage is TRBJ2-1, with 8 positions matching TRBD2. V dropped 2 bases and J dropped 3; count of bases not matched to a gene: 6. This CDR3 spans 15 amino acids. From germline, CDR1 is DFQATT and CDR2 SNEGSKA (reference sequence). CDR3 nucleotides: TGCAGTGCTAGACGCGGGGGGCTAGTCTACAATGAGCAGTTCTTC. Residues: CSARRGGLVYNEQFF.

This clonotype occurred many times. The chain uses TRBV20-1 and TRBJ2-2; 8 bases line up with TRBD2. The CDR3 runs to 15 residues. The J segment lost 0 bases and the V segment lost 2 bases, leaving 2 bases of the junction unmatched. Germline V gene sequence: CDR1 DFQATT, CDR2 SNEGSKA (reference sequence). Here the CDR3 DNA reads TGCAGTGCTAGACACGGGGGGGCGAACACCGGGGAGCTGTTTTTT. Its translation: CSARHGGANTGELFF.

The CDR3 loop is CASSSRVINTEAFF. The CDR3 nucleotides read TGTGCCAGCAGCTCCAGGGTAATCAACACTGAAGCTTTCTTT. This chain links TRBV5-5 with TRBJ1-1; possibly TRBD1 for D (5 bases). This CDR3 region has 14 residues. CDR1 and CDR2 from the germline V gene are SGHKS and YYEKEE (reference sequence). Trimming took off 3 bases at V and 2 bases at J, with 11 bases between the two ends. Together with reference TRBV5-5 and TRBJ1-1, the CDR3 gives the full variable domain: DAGVTQSPTHLIKTRGQQVTLRCSPISGHKSVSWYQQVLGQGPQFIFQYYEKEERGRGNFPDRFSARQFPNYSSELNVNALLLGDSALYLCASSSRVINTEAFFGQGTRLTVV.

The CDR3 bases are TGTGCCACCAGCAGGGATGCGCGGCAAGGGGTGATAGGGAACACTGAAGCTTTCTTT. Translated, it gives CATSRDARQGVIGNTEAFF. The chain employs TRBV15 and TRBJ1-1, with a tentative D call TRBD1 (5 bases). V was cut by 3 bases and J by 1 base, with 24 bases left in between. Looked up from germline, CDR1 is LNHNV and CDR2 is YYDKDF (reference sequence). The CDR3 length is 19 residues.

A remark on this clonotype: A much larger clone differs from this one at a single base, so this may be a read error. CDR3 coding DNA: TGCAGTGCTAGAGATGGCCAAGGGGCAGGGTACGAGCAGTACTTC. Encoded protein: CSARDGQGAGYEQYF. The gene calls are TRBV20-1 and TRBJ2-7, with D perhaps TRBD1 (5 bases). The V gene's germline CDR1 is DFQATT and CDR2 SNEGSKA (reference sequence). Trimming cost V 0 bases and J 4 bases, with 16 bases left between them. There are 15 residues in the CDR3.

This clonotype came up many times. V usage is TRBV29-1 and J usage is TRBJ2-1; 9 nucleotides line up with TRBD2. CDR1 and CDR2 from the germline V gene are SQVTM and ANQGSEA. V lost 6 bases to trimming and J lost 4 bases; unmatched junction nucleotides: 4. The CDR3 sequence is 13 residues long. The chain's CDR3 is CSVGGGAYNEQFF. The CDR3 bases are TGCAGCGTGGGCGGGGGGGCGTACAATGAGCAGTTCTTC.

This clonotype was seen many times. The chain recombines TRBV6-1 with TRBJ2-3; 10 positions agree with TRBD2. Losses at the gene ends were 6 bases for V and 4 bases for J; bases not matched to a gene: 7. Germline lookup yields CDR1 MNHNS and CDR2 SASEGT. The length of the CDR3 is 15 residues. The CDR3 nucleotides read TGTGCCAGCAGCCTTCGGACTAGCGGATCAGATACGCAGTATTTT. This codes for CASSLRTSGSDTQYF.

There are many counts of this clonotype. The CDR3 bases are TGTGCCAGCAGCTACCGTAGCGGGGGGGCCTTGGGTGAGCAGTTCTTC. This codes for CASSYRSGGALGEQFF. V is TRBV6-6 and J is TRBJ2-1; 11 bases map to TRBD2. V lost 6 bases and J lost 9; bases outside the gene matches: 13. The germline V gene has CDR1 MNHNY and CDR2 SVGAGI (reference sequence). This CDR3 is built from 16 residues.

The rearrangement uses TRBV6-1 and TRBJ1-5, with D possibly TRBD1 on 6 matching bases. The V and J ends lost 6 bases and 4 bases respectively, with 10 bases between them. From germline, CDR1 is MNHNS and CDR2 SASEGT. The CDR3 runs 13 residues. In nucleotides, the CDR3 is TGTGCCAGCAGACTCACAGGGAATCAGCCCCAGCATTTT. It codes for CASRLTGNQPQHF.

This clonotype occurred many times. J is TRBJ1-3 and V is TRBV7-9; D uncertain. The CDR3 is 13 residues long. CDR1 SEHNR and CDR2 FQNEAQ come from the germline V gene (reference sequence). Trimming stripped 2 bases from V and 9 bases from J, with 11 bases between. The CDR3 region is CASSLRKGGTIYF. The CDR3 DNA sequence: TGTGCCAGCAGCTTAAGGAAGGGAGGCACCATATATTTT.

This clonotype was recorded many times. The DNA of the CDR3 is TGTGCCAGCACCCTAGGGACAGCGACAGATACGCAGTATTTT. Protein sequence: CASTLGTATDTQYF. V is TRBV6-2 or TRBV6-3 and J is TRBJ2-3, with 7 positions matching TRBD1. Trimming cost V 7 bases and J 3 bases; bases outside gene matches: 7. The CDR3 has 14 residues. Germline assignment: CDR1 MNHEY and CDR2 SVGEGT.

This clonotype was detected many times. The chain combines TRBV20-1 with TRBJ2-1; D gene unclear. Per germline, CDR1 DFQATT and CDR2 SNEGSKA (reference sequence). This CDR3 comprises 12 residues. V shed 5 bases and J shed 2 bases, with 7 bases lying between them. The CDR3 nucleotides read TGCAGTGCTCCCGTGCCCTACAATGAGCAGTTCTTC. Protein product: CSAPVPYNEQFF.

This clonotype was seen ten or more times. The chain uses TRBV20-1 and TRBJ2-5, with TRBD2 as a possible D gene (5 bases). In germline, CDR1 is DFQATT, CDR2 SNEGSKA (reference sequence). The CDR3 has 12 residues. Trimming removed 4 bases from V and 6 bases from J, with 12 bases in between. CDR3 sequence: CSATPSIQTQYF. Here the CDR3 DNA reads TGCAGTGCTACCCCTAGCATCCAGACCCAGTACTTC.

The chain uses TRBV21-1 and TRBJ2-3; whether TRBD2, the table's D call, matches the DNA was not checked. TRBV21-1 is given as a pseudogene. The CDR3 contains 17 residues. This chain's CDR3 is CASSKASKEGRADTQYF. The CDR3 coding sequence is TGTGCCAGCAGCAAAGCAAGTAAAGAGGGCCGAGCAGATACGCAGTATTTT.

This chain joins TRBV3-1 and TRBJ1-4; D uncertain. This CDR3 is built from 14 residues. Germline lookup yields CDR1 LGHDT and CDR2 YNNKEL (reference sequence). Trimming took 4 bases from V and 8 from J, leaving 14 bases between them. For the CDR3, the DNA is TGTGCCAGCAGCCGCTCTCTAAACGGCGAAAAACTGTTTTTT. This codes for CASSRSLNGEKLFF.

About this clonotype: The germline gene is not matched at one end of the junction; a read error may be the cause. The chain recombines TRBV20-1 with TRBJ2-1; maybe TRBD1 (6 bases). Per the germline V gene, CDR1 is DFQATT and CDR2 is SNEGSKA (reference sequence). This CDR3 contains 16 residues. In DNA form, the CDR3 reads TGCTGTGCTATCGGACAGAAACTATACTCCTACAATGAGCAGTTCTTC. Translated: CCAIGQKLYSYNEQFF.

This clonotype was seen at least ten times. This chain uses TRBV20-1 with TRBJ1-1; TRBD1 might be the D (5 bases). V was cut by 3 bases and J by 1 base, with 9 bases left in between. The CDR3 is made up of 13 amino acids. Germline V gene data show CDR1 as DFQATT and CDR2 as SNEGSKA (reference sequence). The DNA for the CDR3 is TGCAGTGCTAGGCCAAGGGGGAACACTGAAGCTTTCTTT. It encodes CSARPRGNTEAFF.

The chain combines TRBV12-3 or TRBV12-4 with TRBJ2-7; weak D call: TRBD1 (5 bases). The germline V and J ends were trimmed by 4 bases and 1 base, with 11 bases remaining between them. The CDR3 is made up of 14 amino acids. The CDR3 DNA sequence: TGTGCCAGCAGTTCCGCTAGGGGATCCTACGAGCAGTACTTC. It translates to CASSSARGSYEQYF.

The sample holds a few counts of this clonotype. The chain carries TRBV29-1 and TRBJ1-5; D perhaps matches TRBD1 (6 bases). This CDR3 region has 14 residues. Trimming removed 5 bases from V and 3 bases from J, with 14 bases in between. Germline CDR1 SQVTM, CDR2 ANQGSEA. The CDR3 loop is CSVSRGGDNQPQHF. The CDR3 DNA reads TGCAGCGTTTCTAGGGGGGGAGACAATCAGCCCCAGCATTTT.

This clonotype was counted a few times. The chain combines TRBV7-9 with TRBJ1-2, with D uncertain. This CDR3 contains 15 residues. V was shortened by 1 base and J by 0 bases, with 9 bases between the two germline ends. The germline V gene has CDR1 SEHNR and CDR2 FQNEAQ (reference sequence). Here the CDR3 DNA reads TGTGCCAGCAGCTTAGAGTGGACGGCTAACTATGGCTACACCTTC. It translates to CASSLEWTANYGYTF. The full variable domain, completed using reference TRBV7-9 and TRBJ1-2, is DTGVSQNPRHKITKRGQNVTFRCDPISEHNRLYWYRQTLGQGPEFLTYFQNEAQLEKSRLLSDRFSAERPKGSFSTLEIQRTEQGDSAMYLCASSLEWTANYGYTFGSGTRLTVV.

The chain is built from TRBV11-3 and TRBJ2-7; no firm D call. This CDR3 has 13 residues. The germline CDR1 and CDR2 sequences are SGHNT and YENEEA. Deletions cut 5 bases from V and 4 bases from J, with 12 bases between. The CDR3 bases are TGTGCCAGCAGCCCACGGACCGAGTACGAGCAGTACTTC. Translation: CASSPRTEYEQYF.

This clonotype was seen a handful of times. The V and J genes are TRBV10-2 and TRBJ1-1; tentatively, D is TRBD1 (5 bases). V lost 8 bases and J 4 bases, leaving 14 bases between the germline ends. Looked up from germline, CDR1 is WSHSY and CDR2 is SAAADI. The CDR3 is 13 residues long. In DNA form, the CDR3 reads TGCGCCAGCGCCTTAGGCGGGGGCACTGAAGCTTTCTTT. This encodes CASALGGGTEAFF.